This T cell receptor (beta chain) is from a study of T cell changes during pregnancy in multiple sclerosis. The repertoire was sequenced with immunoSEQ multiplex PCR; TCRdb's copy has only in-frame clones and lacks some. The sample contains under 85,000 clones, more than 80% of which appear only once. The sequence derives from a female donor with multiple sclerosis, enrolled in a pregnancy study. Sequencing used CD4+ T cells from peripheral blood mononuclear cells, obtained before pregnancy.

Written as DNA, the CDR3 is TGTGCCAGCAGTGTAGGACAGGGGTATCAGCCCCAGCATTTT. Translating it yields CASSVGQGYQPQHF. The rearrangement uses TRBV2 and TRBJ1-5, with 9 bases lining up with TRBD1. The CDR3 sequence is 14 residues long. After removal of 4 bases from V and 5 bases from J, the junction contained 3 bases not matched to a gene. The germline CDR1 and CDR2 sequences are SNHLY and FYNNEI.